Presented here are 18 T cell receptor beta chains from one specimen sequenced in a study of T cell repertoires in cytomegalovirus infection. TCRdb re-derived calls from the reads in MiXCR, one entry per CDR3 protein. The data hold roughly 340,000 distinct CDR3 sequences, with 29% observed a single time. These TCRs are of unknown antigen specificity. The specimen was cultured PBMCs, collected from culture after CMV antigen stimulation. Receptors were obtained from a human donor in good health (CMV status not recorded). Some clones in this sample may be carry-over from other donors' samples.

The chain is built from TRBV12-3 or TRBV12-4 and TRBJ2-3; 7 bases line up with TRBD2. The CDR3 sequence is 15 residues long. The trim removed 7 bases at V and 2 bases at J, leaving 9 bases unmatched. This chain's CDR3 is CASTSGAGNTDTQYF. In DNA, the CDR3 is TGTGCCAGCACAAGCGGAGCGGGGAACACAGATACGCAGTATTTT.

In this sample, this clonotype turned up a few times. V usage is TRBV5-1 and J usage is TRBJ1-1; possibly TRBD1 for D (5 bases). CDR3 length: 16 residues. V was trimmed by 0 bases and J by 3 bases, leaving 15 bases between them. Germline V gene sequence: CDR1 SGHRS, CDR2 YFSETQ. As DNA, the CDR3 is TGCGCCAGCAGCTTGGTCTTTTCGGGGCAGTACACTGAAGCTTTCTTT. This codes for CASSLVFSGQYTEAFF.

This clonotype has just a few counts. The V and J genes are TRBV19 and TRBJ2-7; D may be TRBD2 (6 bases). The CDR3 covers 13 residues. The germline gives CDR1 LNHDA, CDR2 SQIVND (reference sequence). Trimming removed 5 bases at V and 6 bases at J, with 14 bases between. CDR3 nucleotide sequence: TGTGCCAGTAGTGCCCCTGAGGAGGGCGAGCAGTACTTC. The encoded protein is CASSAPEEGEQYF.

The rearrangement joins TRBV20-1 to TRBJ2-2, with unresolved D. Trimming left V 0 bases short and J 1 base short, with 6 bases between. The CDR3 is 14 amino acids. In germline, CDR1 is DFQATT, CDR2 SNEGSKA (reference sequence). The CDR3: CSARELMNTGELFF. The CDR3 DNA sequence: TGCAGTGCTAGAGAATTAATGAACACCGGGGAGCTGTTTTTT.

The chain combines TRBV30 with TRBJ2-1, with TRBD2 as a possible D gene (6 bases). The CDR3 is made up of 16 amino acids. V gave up 2 bases and J gave up 5 bases, with 19 bases separating them. Germline V gene data show CDR1 as GTSNPN and CDR2 as SVGIG (reference sequence). The CDR3 nucleotides read TGTGCCTGGAGTATTCGGCTCGGCGGGACCGACAATGAGCAGTTCTTC. Translation gives CAWSIRLGGTDNEQFF.

The chain recombines TRBV6-5 with TRBJ2-4; D might be TRBD1 or TRBD2, each matching 7 bases. The germline V gene encodes CDR1 MNHEY and CDR2 SVGAGI. This CDR3 is 17 amino acids long. The V gene lost 0 bases and the J gene lost 0 bases, with 12 bases spanning the gap. The CDR3 bases are TGTGCCAGCAGTTACTCCTCAGGGGGGGTAGCCAAAAACATTCAGTACTTC. Translated: CASSYSSGGVAKNIQYF.

This clonotype was observed at least ten times. The chain employs TRBV7-6 and TRBJ2-7, with 13 bases fitting TRBD2. The CDR3 runs to 17 residues. CDR1 is SGHVS and CDR2 is FNYEAQ in the germline V gene. The V segment lost 2 bases and the J segment 2 bases; nucleotides outside the gene matches: 6. The CDR3 loop reads CASSLTGTSGTPYEQYF. CDR3 DNA: TGTGCCAGCAGCTTAACCGGGACTAGCGGGACCCCCTACGAGCAGTACTTC.

The J gene is TRBJ1-5, the V gene TRBV6-5; 8 nucleotides align to TRBD1. The CDR3 consists of 15 residues. With 5 bases clipped from V and 7 bases from J, the junction kept 10 bases outside the gene matches. Germline CDR1 reads MNHEY; CDR2 reads SVGAGI. The CDR3 loop is CASSETDRAEQPQHF. CDR3 sequence (DNA): TGTGCCAGCAGTGAAACGGACAGGGCCGAACAGCCCCAGCATTTT.

This chain uses TRBV20-1 with TRBJ2-1; the D gene is possibly TRBD1 (6 bases). Trimming pared 0 bases from V and 6 bases from J, leaving 15 bases between. Germline CDR1 reads DFQATT; CDR2 reads SNEGSKA (reference sequence). There are 15 residues in the CDR3. DNA of the CDR3: TGCAGTGCTAGAGATAGCAGGGGAGTCGGCAATGAGCAGTTCTTC. This translates into CSARDSRGVGNEQFF.

V and J are TRBV20-1 and TRBJ2-5; 14 bases are shared with TRBD2. There are 16 residues in the CDR3. Germline V gene sequence: CDR1 DFQATT, CDR2 SNEGSKA (reference sequence). Trimming at V came to 5 bases and at J to 4 bases, leaving 9 bases not matched to a gene. CDR3 sequence reads: CSALYWTSGRLETQYF. The CDR3, as DNA: TGCAGTGCTCTGTACTGGACTAGCGGGAGGTTAGAGACCCAGTACTTC.

The gene calls are TRBV2 and TRBJ2-1, with 12 bases aligning to TRBD2. Germline values: CDR1 SNHLY, CDR2 FYNNEI. With V trimmed by 7 bases and J by 8 bases, 21 bases remained unmatched. There are 19 residues in the CDR3. The chain's CDR3 is CASKGFRLAGGPDIYEQFF. The CDR3 nucleotides read TGTGCCAGCAAAGGTTTCCGGCTAGCGGGGGGGCCAGATATCTATGAGCAGTTCTTC.

Comment on this clonotype: A read error may explain this, as a much larger clone is one base away. This rearrangement joins TRBV19 to TRBJ1-2; D is unresolved. CDR1 is LNHDA, CDR2 SQIVND, per germline (reference sequence). The CDR3 spans 12 residues. CDR3 bases: TGTGCCACTGTGGGCGGATTCTATGGCTACGCCTTC. This gives the protein CATVGGFYGYAF.

V gene TRBV29-1 combines with J gene TRBJ2-1; TRBD2 agrees at 15 bases. J was trimmed by 9 bases and V by 7 bases; bases with no gene match: 10. The CDR3 is made up of 15 amino acids. Germline lookup yields CDR1 SQVTM and CDR2 ANQGSEA. The CDR3 reads CSALGLAGGSFEQFF. The CDR3 DNA sequence: TGCAGCGCCCTAGGACTAGCGGGAGGGTCTTTTGAGCAGTTCTTC.

This clonotype turned up a few times. As DNA, the CDR3 is TGTGCCACCGGGCGGTCGGGCCGAGGCAATCAGCCCCAGCATTTT. Translated, it gives CATGRSGRGNQPQHF. The chain combines TRBV6-5 with TRBJ1-5, with D uncertain. V was clipped by 10 bases and J by 2 bases, with 18 bases between them. CDR1 and CDR2 from the germline V gene are MNHEY and SVGAGI. The CDR3 is made up of 15 amino acids.

This clonotype was seen only once. This chain connects TRBV20-1 to TRBJ1-5, with D unresolved. CDR1 and CDR2 (germline): DFQATT, SNEGSKA (reference sequence). V was clipped by 0 bases and J by 1 base, with 13 bases between them. CDR3 length: 16 residues. CDR3 amino acids: CSARDSGVRSNQPQHF. The CDR3 coding sequence is TGCAGTGCTAGAGATAGTGGGGTAAGAAGCAATCAGCCCCAGCATTTT.

There are many counts of this clonotype. The chain uses TRBV7-8 and TRBJ1-3; D is undetermined. Germline CDR1 reads SGHVS; CDR2 reads FQNEAQ. V was trimmed by 5 bases and J by 4 bases, leaving 21 bases between them. The CDR3 covers 17 residues. CDR3: CASSPKARGIGGNTIYF. The CDR3 DNA sequence: TGTGCCAGCAGCCCCAAAGCCCGGGGAATAGGCGGAAACACCATATATTTT.

This clonotype was detected only a few times. The chain couples TRBV13 to TRBJ2-2; D is perhaps TRBD2 (5 bases). The CDR3 is made up of 17 amino acids. Germline V gene sequence: CDR1 PRHDT, CDR2 FYEKMQ (reference sequence). V was trimmed by 0 bases and J by 1 base, leaving 12 bases between them. The CDR3 sequence: CASSLGRRGLNTGELFF. CDR3 coding DNA: TGTGCCAGCAGCTTAGGCCGGCGCGGGCTGAACACCGGGGAGCTGTTTTTT.

This clonotype occurred a few times. The chain couples TRBV11-2 to TRBJ2-1; possibly TRBD1 or TRBD2 for D (5 bases each). CDR3 length: 13 residues. CDR1 is SGHAT, CDR2 FQNNGV, per germline. The V end was cut by 0 bases, the J end by 10 bases, with 10 bases between. The CDR3 DNA reads as TGTGCCAGCAGCTTAGATATTGGGGGAGAGCAGTTCTTC. It specifies CASSLDIGGEQFF.